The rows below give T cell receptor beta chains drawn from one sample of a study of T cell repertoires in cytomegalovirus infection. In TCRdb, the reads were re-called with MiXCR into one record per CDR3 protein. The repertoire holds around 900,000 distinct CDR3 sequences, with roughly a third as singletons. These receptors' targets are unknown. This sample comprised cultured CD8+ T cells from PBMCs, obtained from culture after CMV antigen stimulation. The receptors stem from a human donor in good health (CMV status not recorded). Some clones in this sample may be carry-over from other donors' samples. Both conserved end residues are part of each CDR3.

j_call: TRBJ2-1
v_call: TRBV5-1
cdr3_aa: CASSLPSGGAPNEQFF

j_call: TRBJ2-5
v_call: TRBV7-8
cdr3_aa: CASSLHRGQETQYF

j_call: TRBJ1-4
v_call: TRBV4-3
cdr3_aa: CASSQEDNEKLFF

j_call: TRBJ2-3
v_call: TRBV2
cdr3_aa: CASSVDWERGTDTQYF

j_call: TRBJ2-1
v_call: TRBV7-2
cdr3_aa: CASSLEQLSYNEQFF

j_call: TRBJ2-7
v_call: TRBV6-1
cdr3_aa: CASSEEGPVGYEQYF

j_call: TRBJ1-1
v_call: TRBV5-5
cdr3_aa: CASSLKAGRTEAFF

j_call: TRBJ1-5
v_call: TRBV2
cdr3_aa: CAGSDTVLNQPQHF

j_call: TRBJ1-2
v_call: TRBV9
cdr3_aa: CASSGQGPLYYGYTF

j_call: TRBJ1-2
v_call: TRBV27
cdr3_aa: CASSGWDSANYGYTF

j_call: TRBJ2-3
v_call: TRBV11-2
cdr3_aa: CASSLGWGDTQYF

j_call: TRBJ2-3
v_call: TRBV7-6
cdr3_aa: CASSSDGGESTDTQYF

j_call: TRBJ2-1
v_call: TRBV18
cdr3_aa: CASSPGWSYNEQFF

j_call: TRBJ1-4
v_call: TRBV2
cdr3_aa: CASSLKGINEELFF

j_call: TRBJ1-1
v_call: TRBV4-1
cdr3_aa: CASSPQKEGTTEAFF

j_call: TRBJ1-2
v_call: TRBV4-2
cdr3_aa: CASSQDTDRVGYGYTF

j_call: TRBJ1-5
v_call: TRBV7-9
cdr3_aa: CASSLESGNSQPQHF

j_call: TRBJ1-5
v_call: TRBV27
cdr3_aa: CASTFSGRLNQPQHF

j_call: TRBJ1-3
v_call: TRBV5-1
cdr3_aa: CASRREDQGEPYSGNTIYF

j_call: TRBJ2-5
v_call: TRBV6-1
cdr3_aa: CASSGGSRGETQYF

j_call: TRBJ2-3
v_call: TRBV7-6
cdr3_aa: CANSLPYGTQTQYF

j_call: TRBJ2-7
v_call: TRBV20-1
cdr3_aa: CSARVDRGGGYEQYF

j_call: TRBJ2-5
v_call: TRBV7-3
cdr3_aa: CASSYPGPQETQYF

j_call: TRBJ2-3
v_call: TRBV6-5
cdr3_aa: CASSSKGLAGMTVGDTQYF

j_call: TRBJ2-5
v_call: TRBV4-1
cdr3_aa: CASSHGETQYF

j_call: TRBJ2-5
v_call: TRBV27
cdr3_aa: CASSLIGKEETQYF

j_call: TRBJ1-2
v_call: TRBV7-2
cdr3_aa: CASNQGKWAGGLYNYGYTF

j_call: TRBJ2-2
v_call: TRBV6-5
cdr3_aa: CASNLGLNTGELFF

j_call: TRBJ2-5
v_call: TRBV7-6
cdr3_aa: CASSLYVPSVGTDQETQYF

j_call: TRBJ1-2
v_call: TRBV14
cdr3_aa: CASSPIGLNYGYTF

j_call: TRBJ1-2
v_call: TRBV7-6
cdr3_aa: CASSMVYDNYGYTF

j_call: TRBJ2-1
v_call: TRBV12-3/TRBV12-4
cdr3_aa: CASSFWPGTGNNEQFF

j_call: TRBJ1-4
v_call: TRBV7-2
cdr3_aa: CTSSPRVWGNEKLFF

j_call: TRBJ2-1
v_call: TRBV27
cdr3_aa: CASSLSLGKLVFYNEQFF

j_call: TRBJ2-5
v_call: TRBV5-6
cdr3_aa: CASSWPFTGEETQYF

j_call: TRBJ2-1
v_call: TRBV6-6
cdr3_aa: CASTQTSGVPYNEQFF

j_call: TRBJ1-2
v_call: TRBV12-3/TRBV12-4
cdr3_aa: CASSPETGGAYYGYTF

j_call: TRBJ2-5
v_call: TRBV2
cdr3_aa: CASSERQSRETQYF

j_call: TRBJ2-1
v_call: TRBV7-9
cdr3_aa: CASSLATAYNEQFF

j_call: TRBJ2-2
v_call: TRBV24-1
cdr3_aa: CATSDEGHNTGELFF

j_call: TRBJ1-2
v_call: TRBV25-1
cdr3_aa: CASSAGAMVNGYTF

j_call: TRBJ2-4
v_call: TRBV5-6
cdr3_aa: CASSLDWTGKNIQYF

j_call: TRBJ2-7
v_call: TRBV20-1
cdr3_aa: CSATSGASYEQYF

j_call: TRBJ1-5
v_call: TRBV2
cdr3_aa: CAAKEGPYSNQPQHF

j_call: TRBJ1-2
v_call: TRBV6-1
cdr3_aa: CASSVKVSGVLNYGYTF

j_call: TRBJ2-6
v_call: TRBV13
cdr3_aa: CASSQAFGDRGASGANVLTF

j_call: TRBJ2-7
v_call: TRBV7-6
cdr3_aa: CASSLAPGQGYEQYF

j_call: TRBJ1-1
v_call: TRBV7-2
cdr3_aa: CASSPGTGRSTEAFF

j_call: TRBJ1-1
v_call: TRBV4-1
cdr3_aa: CASSQNLRAIGTEAFF

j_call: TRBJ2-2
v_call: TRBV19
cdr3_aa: CASSPMTGPYTGELFF